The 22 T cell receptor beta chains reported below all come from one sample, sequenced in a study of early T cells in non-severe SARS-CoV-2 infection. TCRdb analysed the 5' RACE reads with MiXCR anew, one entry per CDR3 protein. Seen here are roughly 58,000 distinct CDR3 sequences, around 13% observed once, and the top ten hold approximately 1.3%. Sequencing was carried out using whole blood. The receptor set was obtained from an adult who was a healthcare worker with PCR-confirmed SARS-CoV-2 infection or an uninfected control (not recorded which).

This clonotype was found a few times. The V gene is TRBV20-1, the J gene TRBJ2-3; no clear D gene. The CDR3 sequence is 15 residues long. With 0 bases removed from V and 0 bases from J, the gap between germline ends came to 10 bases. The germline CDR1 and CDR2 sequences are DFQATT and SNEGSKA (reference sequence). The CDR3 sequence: CSARDHQDSTDTQYF. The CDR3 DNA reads TGCAGTGCTAGAGATCACCAGGACAGCACAGATACGCAGTATTTT.

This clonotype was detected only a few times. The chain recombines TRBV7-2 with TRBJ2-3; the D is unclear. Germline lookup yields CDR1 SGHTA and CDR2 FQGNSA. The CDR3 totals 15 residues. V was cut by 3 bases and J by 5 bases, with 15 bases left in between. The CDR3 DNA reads TGTGCCAGCAGCTTCCGGATATCTGCTGGAGATACGCAGTATTTT. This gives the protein CASSFRISAGDTQYF.

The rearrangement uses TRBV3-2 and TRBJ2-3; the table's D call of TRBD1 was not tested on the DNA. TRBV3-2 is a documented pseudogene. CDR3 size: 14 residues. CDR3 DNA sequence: TGTGCCAGCACCCGCAGGGGGCACGGAGATACGCAGTATTTT. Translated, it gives CASTRRGHGDTQYF.

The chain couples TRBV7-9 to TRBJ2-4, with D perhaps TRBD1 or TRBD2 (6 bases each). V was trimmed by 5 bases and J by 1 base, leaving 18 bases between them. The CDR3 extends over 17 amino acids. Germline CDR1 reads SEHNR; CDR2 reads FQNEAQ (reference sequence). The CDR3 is CASSPPGGSVAKNIQYF. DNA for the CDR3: TGTGCCAGCAGCCCCCCCGGGGGCTCCGTGGCCAAAAACATTCAGTACTTC.

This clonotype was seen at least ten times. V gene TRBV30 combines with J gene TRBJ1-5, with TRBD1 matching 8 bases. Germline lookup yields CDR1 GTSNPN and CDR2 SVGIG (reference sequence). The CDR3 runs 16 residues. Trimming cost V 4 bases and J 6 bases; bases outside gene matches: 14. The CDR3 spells CAWTPPGTGASQPQHF. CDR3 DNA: TGTGCCTGGACTCCCCCCGGGACAGGAGCTAGTCAGCCCCAGCATTTT. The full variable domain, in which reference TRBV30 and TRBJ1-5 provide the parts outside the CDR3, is SQTIHQWPATLVQPVGSPLSLECTVEGTSNPNLYWYRQAAGRGLQLLFYSVGIGQISSEVPQNLSASRPQDRQFILSSKKLLLSDSGFYLCAWTPPGTGASQPQHFGDGTRLSIL.

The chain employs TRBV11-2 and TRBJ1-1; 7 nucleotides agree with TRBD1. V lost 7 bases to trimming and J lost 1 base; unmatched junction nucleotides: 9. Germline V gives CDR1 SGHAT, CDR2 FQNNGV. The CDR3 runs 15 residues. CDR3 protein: CASTMTGWGNTEAFF. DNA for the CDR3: TGTGCCAGCACCATGACAGGGTGGGGGAACACTGAAGCTTTCTTT.

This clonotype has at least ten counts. The CDR3 DNA is TGCGCCAGCAGTGAGGTCTCCCCGTCCGAGCAGTACTTC. This gives the protein CASSEVSPSEQYF. The rearrangement uses TRBV10-2 and TRBJ2-7; D is ambiguous. The ends were cut back, 2 bases at V and 6 bases at J, with 11 bases in the middle. The germline gives CDR1 WSHSY, CDR2 SAAADI. The CDR3 covers 13 residues.

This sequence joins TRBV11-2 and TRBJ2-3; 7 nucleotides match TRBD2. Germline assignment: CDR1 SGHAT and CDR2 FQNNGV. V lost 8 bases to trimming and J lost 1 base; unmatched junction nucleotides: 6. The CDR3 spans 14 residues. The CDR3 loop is CASGLGWGTDTQYF. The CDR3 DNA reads TGTGCCAGCGGACTAGGATGGGGCACAGATACGCAGTATTTT.

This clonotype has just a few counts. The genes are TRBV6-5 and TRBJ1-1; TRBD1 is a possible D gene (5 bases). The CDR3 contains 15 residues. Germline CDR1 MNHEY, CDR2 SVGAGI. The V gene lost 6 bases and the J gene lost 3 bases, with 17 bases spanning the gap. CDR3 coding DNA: TGTGCCAGCAGGGCCGGGACGGCGGCGTACACTGAAGCTTTCTTT. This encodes CASRAGTAAYTEAFF.

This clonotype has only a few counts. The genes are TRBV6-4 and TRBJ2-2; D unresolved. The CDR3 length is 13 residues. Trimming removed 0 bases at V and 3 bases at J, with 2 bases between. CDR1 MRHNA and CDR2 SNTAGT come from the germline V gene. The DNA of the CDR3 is TGTGCCAGCAGTGACTCGGACACCGGGGAGCTGTTTTTT. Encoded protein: CASSDSDTGELFF.

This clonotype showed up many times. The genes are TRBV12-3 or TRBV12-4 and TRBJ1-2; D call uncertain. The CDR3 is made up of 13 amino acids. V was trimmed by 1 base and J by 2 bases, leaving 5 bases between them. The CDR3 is CASSLGWNYGYTF. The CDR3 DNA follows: TGTGCCAGCAGTTTAGGCTGGAACTATGGCTACACCTTC.

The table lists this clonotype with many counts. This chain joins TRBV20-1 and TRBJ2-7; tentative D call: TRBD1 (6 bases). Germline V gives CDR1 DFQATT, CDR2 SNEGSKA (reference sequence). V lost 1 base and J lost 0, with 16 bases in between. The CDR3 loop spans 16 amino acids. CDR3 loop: CSARVVGAPYSYEQYF. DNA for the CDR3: TGCAGTGCTAGAGTAGTGGGGGCCCCATACTCCTACGAGCAGTACTTC.

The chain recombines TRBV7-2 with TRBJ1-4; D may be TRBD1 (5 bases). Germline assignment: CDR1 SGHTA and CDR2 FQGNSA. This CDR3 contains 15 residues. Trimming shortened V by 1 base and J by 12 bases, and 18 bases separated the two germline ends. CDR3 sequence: CASSLEGRSFVELFF. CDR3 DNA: TGTGCCAGCAGCTTAGAGGGACGGAGTTTTGTGGAACTGTTTTTT. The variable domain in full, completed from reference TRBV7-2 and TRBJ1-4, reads GAGVSQSPSNKVTEKGKDVELRCDPISGHTALYWYRQSLGQGLEFLIYFQGNSAPDKSGLPSDRFSAERTGGSVSTLTIQRTQQEDSAVYLCASSLEGRSFVELFFGSGTQLSVL.

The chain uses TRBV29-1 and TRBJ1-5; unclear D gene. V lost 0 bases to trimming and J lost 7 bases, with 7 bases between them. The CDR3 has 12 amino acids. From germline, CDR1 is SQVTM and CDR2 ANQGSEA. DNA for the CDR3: TGCAGCGTTGAAGATGCCGGGCAGCCCCAGCATTTT. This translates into CSVEDAGQPQHF.

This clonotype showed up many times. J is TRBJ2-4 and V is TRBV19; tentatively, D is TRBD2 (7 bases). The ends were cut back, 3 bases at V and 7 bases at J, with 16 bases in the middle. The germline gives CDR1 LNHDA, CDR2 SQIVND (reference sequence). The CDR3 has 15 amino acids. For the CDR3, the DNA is TGTGCCAGTAGTATCGGGGGCGGGGGACGGAACATTCAGTACTTC. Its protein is CASSIGGGGRNIQYF.

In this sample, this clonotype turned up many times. Here the CDR3 reads CASSLVPGTDEFF. The CDR3 DNA follows: TGTGCCAGCAGCTTAGTCCCCGGGACAGACGAGTTCTTC. This chain links TRBV11-2 with TRBJ2-1, with 7 bases fitting TRBD1. The V and J ends lost 1 base and 14 bases, in that order; junction bases with no gene match: 8. The length of the CDR3 is 13 residues. From germline, CDR1 is SGHAT and CDR2 FQNNGV.

The CDR3 DNA reads as TGCAGCGTTGAACTACCCACCAGACGGACTGAAGCTTTCTTT. Translated: CSVELPTRRTEAFF. This chain connects TRBV29-1 to TRBJ1-1; D ambiguous. This CDR3 spans 14 amino acids. The ends were cut back, 2 bases at V and 5 bases at J, with 15 bases in the middle. CDR1 and CDR2 (germline): SQVTM, ANQGSEA.

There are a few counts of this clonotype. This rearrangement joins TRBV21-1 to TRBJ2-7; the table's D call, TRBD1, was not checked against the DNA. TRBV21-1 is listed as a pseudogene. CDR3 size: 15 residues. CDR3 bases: TGTGTCAGCACCAAACTGGACAGCCTGGAGCACGAGCAGTACTTC. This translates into CVSTKLDSLEHEQYF.

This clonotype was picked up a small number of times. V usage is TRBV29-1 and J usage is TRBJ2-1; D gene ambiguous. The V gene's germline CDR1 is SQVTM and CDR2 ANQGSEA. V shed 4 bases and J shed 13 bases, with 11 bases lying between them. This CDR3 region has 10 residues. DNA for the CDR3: TGCAGCGTTGGCCCCCCTCCTCAGTTCTTC. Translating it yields CSVGPPPQFF.

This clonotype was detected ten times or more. The CDR3 DNA reads TGTGCCAGCAGTTTGGGCCCGCCACCAGAGACCCAGTACTTC. Its protein product is CASSLGPPPETQYF. V and J are TRBV12-3 or TRBV12-4 and TRBJ2-5; no firm D call. Trimming left V 3 bases short and J 4 bases short, with 12 bases between. The CDR3 runs 14 residues.

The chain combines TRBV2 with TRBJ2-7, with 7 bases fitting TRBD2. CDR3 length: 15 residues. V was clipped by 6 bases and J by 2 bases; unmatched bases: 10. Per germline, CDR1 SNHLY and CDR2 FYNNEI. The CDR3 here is CASRSGWLAAYEQYF. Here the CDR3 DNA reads TGTGCCAGCAGGTCCGGGTGGCTAGCGGCCTACGAGCAGTACTTC.

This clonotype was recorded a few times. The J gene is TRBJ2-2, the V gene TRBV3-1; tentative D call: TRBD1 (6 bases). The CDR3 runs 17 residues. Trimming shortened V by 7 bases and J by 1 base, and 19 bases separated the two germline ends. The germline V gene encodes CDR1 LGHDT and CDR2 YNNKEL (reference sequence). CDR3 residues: CASNRQFRGKNTGELFF. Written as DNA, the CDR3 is TGTGCCAGCAACAGACAATTCAGGGGAAAGAACACCGGGGAGCTGTTTTTT.